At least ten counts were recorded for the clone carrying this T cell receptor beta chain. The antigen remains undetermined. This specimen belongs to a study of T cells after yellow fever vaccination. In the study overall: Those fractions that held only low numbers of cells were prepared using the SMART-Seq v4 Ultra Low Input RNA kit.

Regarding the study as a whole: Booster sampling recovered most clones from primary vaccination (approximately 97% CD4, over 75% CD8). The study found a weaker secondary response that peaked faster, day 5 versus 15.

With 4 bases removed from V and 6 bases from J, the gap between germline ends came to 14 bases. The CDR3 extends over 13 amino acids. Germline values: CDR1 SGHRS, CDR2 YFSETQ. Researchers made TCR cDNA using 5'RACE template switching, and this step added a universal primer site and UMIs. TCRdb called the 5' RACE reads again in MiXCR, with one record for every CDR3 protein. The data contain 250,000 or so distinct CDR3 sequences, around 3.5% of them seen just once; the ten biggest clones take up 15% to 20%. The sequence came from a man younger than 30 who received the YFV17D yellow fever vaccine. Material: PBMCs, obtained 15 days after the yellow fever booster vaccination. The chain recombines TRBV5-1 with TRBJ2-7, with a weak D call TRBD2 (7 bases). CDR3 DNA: TGCGCCAGCAGCGGGGCCGGGGGGCCCGAGCAGTACTTC. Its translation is CASSGAGGPEQYF.